These 24 T cell receptor beta chains originate from one sample sequenced in a study of T cells in women clearing cervical HPV infection. The table came from immunoSEQ multiplex PCR; TCRdb's copy has only in-frame clones and leaves some out. This sample carries about 39,000 clones, with approximately 4.8% going to the ten biggest clones. The sequencing input was blood buffy coat. The receptors shown here come from a woman aged 18-69 years with a cervical HPV16 infection that either progressed to CIN3+ or cleared (not recorded which).

Comment on this clone: The read ends 3 residues early relative to the CDR3; the germline J gene fills the gap. The genes are TRBV30 and TRBJ1-2, with D unclear. The CDR3 runs to 12 residues. The germline V gene has CDR1 GTSNPN and CDR2 SVGIG (reference sequence). With 0 bases removed from V and 7 bases from J, the gap between germline ends came to 9 bases. CDR3 amino acids: CAWSVVESGYTF. Incomplete CDR3 DNA: TGTGCCTGGAGTGTGGTAGAGAGTGGC.

In regard to this clone: The sequenced fragment ends 3 residues before the CDR3 boundary, so the rest is inferred from the germline J gene. The V gene is TRBV5-1, the J gene TRBJ2-7; 7 bases agree with TRBD1. Germline V gene data show CDR1 as SGHRS and CDR2 as YFSETQ. This CDR3 has 15 amino acids. Trimming at V came to 0 bases and at J to 5 bases, leaving 8 bases not matched to a gene. The chain's CDR3 is CASSLEGRGKNEQYF. Partial CDR3 DNA: TGCGCCAGCAGCTTGGAGGGCAGGGGGAAGAACGAG.

On this clone: The sequence runs out 3 residues before the end of the CDR3; the remainder is reconstructed from the germline J gene. The chain recombines TRBV11-2 with TRBJ1-2, with 8 nucleotides matching TRBD1. Looked up from germline, CDR1 is SGHAT and CDR2 is FQNNGV. The length of the CDR3 is 14 residues. The CDR3 loop reads CASSFGPGGLGYTF. CDR3 bases read: TGTGCCAGCAGCTTCGGTCCAGGGGGCCTAGGC.

A remark on this clone: The read falls 3 residues short of the CDR3 end, and the missing part is taken from the germline J gene. The V call is TRBV11-3, the J call TRBJ1-6; D remains ambiguous. CDR1 is SGHNT and CDR2 is YENEEA in the germline V gene. The CDR3 runs to 15 residues. V lost 7 bases, J lost 8 bases, and 18 bases lay in between. CDR3 DNA, as far as it was read: TGTGCCAGCAACTTCGACGAGGGCGAGCATTCACCC. As protein: CASNFDEGEHSP. The CDR3 as a whole reads CASNFDEGEHSPLHF.

On this clone: The read stops 3 residues short of the end of the CDR3; the missing end is completed from the germline J gene. V and J are TRBV10-1 and TRBJ1-1; D not resolved. The germline CDR1 and CDR2 sequences are WNHNN and SYGVQD (reference sequence). The CDR3 has 13 amino acids. V lost 3 bases and J lost 5, with 10 bases in between. CDR3 bases read: TGCGCCAGCAGTGAATTCCCTGTTACTGAA. Translated, it gives CASSEFPVTE. The complete CDR3 reads CASSEFPVTEAFF.

Concerning this clone itself: The CDR3 extends 3 residues past the end of the read, so its final part is completed from the germline J gene. The chain links TRBV2 to TRBJ2-7; unclear D gene. The V end was cut by 8 bases, the J end by 3 bases, with 14 bases between. Germline lookup yields CDR1 SNHLY and CDR2 FYNNEI. The CDR3 totals 13 residues. The covered CDR3 bases are TGTGCCAGCCGCGCCACCTTCCACTACGAG. The encoded protein is CASRATFHYE. From start to end, the CDR3 is CASRATFHYEQYF.

About this clone: The CDR3 end is not reached by the read, which stops 3 residues before it; the germline J gene fills it in. The chain combines TRBV12-3 or TRBV12-4 with TRBJ1-2; 8 nucleotides align to TRBD1. Trimming cost V 3 bases and J 3 bases; bases outside gene matches: 3. This CDR3 is built from 14 residues. The sequenced part of the CDR3 DNA is TGTGCCAGCAGTTTCGGACAGGGTCACTATGGC. Amino acids: CASSFGQGHYG. The entire CDR3 protein reads CASSFGQGHYGYTF.

As for this clone: The read finishes 3 residues shy of the CDR3 end, and the germline J gene is used to complete it. V is TRBV6-2 or TRBV6-3 and J is TRBJ2-7; D gene unclear. This CDR3 is 12 amino acids long. V lost 4 bases, J lost 2 bases, and 6 bases lay in between. Germline CDR1 and CDR2: MNHEY and SVGEGT. The part of the CDR3 DNA that was read is TGTGCCAGCAGTTTGGCGGCCTACGAG. Protein product: CASSLAAYE. The full CDR3 is CASSLAAYEQYF.

Details on this clone: The sequenced fragment ends 3 residues before the CDR3 boundary, so the rest is inferred from the germline J gene. The V and J genes are TRBV6-4 and TRBJ2-2; 7 positions match TRBD1. The J segment lost 0 bases and the V segment lost 2 bases, leaving 0 bases of the junction unmatched. The CDR3 has 15 residues. Germline lookup yields CDR1 MRHNA and CDR2 SNTAGT. The CDR3 region is CASSDGTANTGELFF. The covered CDR3 bases are TGTGCCAGCAGTGACGGGACAGCGAACACCGGGGAG.

Concerning this clone: The CDR3 end falls 3 residues outside the read, so it is completed with the germline J gene. The chain employs TRBV19 and TRBJ2-7, with 8 bases lining up with TRBD2. The CDR3 totals 15 residues. Losses at the gene ends were 6 bases for V and 2 bases for J; bases not matched to a gene: 9. Per germline, CDR1 LNHDA and CDR2 SQIVND (reference sequence). Incomplete CDR3 DNA: TGTGCCAGTAGGGGTGAGGTAGCGGGGACCTACGAG. Protein sequence: CASRGEVAGTYE. From start to end, the CDR3 is CASRGEVAGTYEQYF.

Details on this clone: The sequence runs out 3 residues before the end of the CDR3; the remainder is reconstructed from the germline J gene. The chain links TRBV19 to TRBJ1-2; 10 positions match TRBD1. The CDR3 is made up of 15 amino acids. J was trimmed by 5 bases and V by 5 bases; bases with no gene match: 8. CDR1 LNHDA and CDR2 SQIVND come from the germline V gene (reference sequence). This CDR3 is CASSGLTGGEYGYTF. The CDR3 DNA, read in part, is TGTGCCAGTAGTGGCCTGACAGGGGGCGAGTATGGC.

Turning to this clone: Read sequence stops 3 residues before the CDR3 end, and the germline J gene provides the missing end. The chain employs TRBV10-1 and TRBJ1-5; tentatively, D is TRBD1 (5 bases). The V gene's germline CDR1 is WNHNN and CDR2 SYGVQD (reference sequence). V was pared by 4 bases and J by 7 bases, with 8 bases between. The CDR3 sequence is 12 residues long. CDR3 bases read: TGCGCCAGCAGTGCCCGGGGGCAGCCC. Its translation is CASSARGQP. The whole CDR3 protein reads CASSARGQPQHF.

As for this clone: The read stops 3 residues short of the end of the CDR3; the missing end is completed from the germline J gene. The chain combines TRBV10-3 with TRBJ1-1; 10 nucleotides agree with TRBD1. Germline V gene lookup returns CDR1 ENHRY and CDR2 SYGVKD. This CDR3 has 16 amino acids. V lost 6 bases, J lost 1 base, and 8 bases stayed unmatched. CDR3 DNA (partial): TGTGCCATCAGGGTGCCGGGACAGGGGCCGAACACTGAA. As protein: CAIRVPGQGPNTE. The full-length CDR3 reads as CAIRVPGQGPNTEAFF.

For this clone: The sequence runs out 3 residues before the end of the CDR3; the remainder is reconstructed from the germline J gene. The V call is TRBV14, the J call TRBJ2-1; TRBD1 matches 9 bases. V was pared by 6 bases and J by 9 bases, with 9 bases of the junction left unmatched. The CDR3 is made up of 14 amino acids. Germline V gene data show CDR1 as SGHDN and CDR2 as FVKESK. The CDR3 DNA, read in part, is TGTGCCAGCAGTCGTACCACAGGGGGCACTGAG. Amino acids: CASSRTTGGTE. The complete CDR3 sequence is CASSRTTGGTEQFF.

Turning to this clone: The read finishes 3 residues shy of the CDR3 end, and the germline J gene is used to complete it. The genes are TRBV14 and TRBJ1-1; 9 bases are shared with TRBD1. Germline V gene sequence: CDR1 SGHDN, CDR2 FVKESK. J lost 6 bases, V lost 4 bases, and 9 bases had no gene match. The CDR3 spans 15 residues. The CDR3 bases that were read are TGTGCCAGCAGCCCAACCGACAGGGGGGGGCCTGAA. Its translation: CASSPTDRGGPE. The complete CDR3 reads CASSPTDRGGPEAFF.

On this clone: The read ends 3 residues before the CDR3 terminus; that terminus is restored from the germline J gene. The rearrangement uses TRBV11-3 and TRBJ1-6; a possible D gene is TRBD1 (5 bases). The CDR3 runs 15 residues. Trimming cost V 5 bases and J 6 bases, with 14 bases left between them. Per the germline V gene, CDR1 is SGHNT and CDR2 is YENEEA. The CDR3 loop is CASSPAQAPNSPLHF. The CDR3 DNA, read in part, is TGTGCCAGCAGCCCAGCACAGGCCCCTAATTCACCC.

On this clone itself: Coverage ceases 3 residues before the CDR3 finishes, and the germline J gene fills in the end. The chain couples TRBV7-9 to TRBJ1-1, with 9 bases fitting TRBD1. CDR1 and CDR2 from the germline V gene are SEHNR and FQNEAQ (reference sequence). The CDR3 extends over 15 amino acids. Trimming removed 5 bases from V and 3 bases from J; junction bases left unmatched: 7. The CDR3 DNA, read in part, is TGTGCCAGCAGCCCCAGACAGGGGGGGGACACTGAA. It is translated as CASSPRQGGDTE. The entire CDR3 protein is CASSPRQGGDTEAFF.

Details on this clone: The read is 3 residues too short to cover the CDR3 end, so that end is filled in from the germline J gene. The chain has TRBV19 and TRBJ1-4, with TRBD1 matching over 7 bases. Per germline, CDR1 LNHDA and CDR2 SQIVND (reference sequence). Losses at the gene ends were 3 bases for V and 6 bases for J; bases not matched to a gene: 4. The CDR3 totals 14 residues. Incomplete CDR3 DNA: TGTGCCAGTAGTATTAGACAGGGCTATGAAAAA. Amino acids: CASSIRQGYEK. The complete CDR3 sequence is CASSIRQGYEKLFF.

On this clone itself: The read finishes 3 residues shy of the CDR3 end, and the germline J gene is used to complete it. The chain carries TRBV2 and TRBJ2-7, with 10 bases that match TRBD1. The CDR3 contains 14 residues. Per germline, CDR1 SNHLY and CDR2 FYNNEI. The junction had 2 bases not matched to a gene; V was cut back by 4 bases and J by 2 bases. The covered CDR3 bases are TGTGCCAGCAGTGGGGGGACAGGGGCCTACGAG. It translates to CASSGGTGAYE. The complete CDR3 sequence is CASSGGTGAYEQYF.

Concerning this clone itself: The sequence runs out 3 residues before the end of the CDR3; the remainder is reconstructed from the germline J gene. V and J are TRBV5-5 and TRBJ2-1, with 8 nucleotides matching TRBD1. This CDR3 spans 14 amino acids. Losses at the gene ends were 4 bases for V and 9 bases for J; bases not matched to a gene: 9. Germline-derived CDR1 and CDR2 are SGHKS and YYEKEE (reference sequence). CDR3 DNA (partial): TGTGCCAGCAGCCTGCGGGACAGGCTGACTGAG. It is translated as CASSLRDRLTE. The CDR3 in its entirety is CASSLRDRLTEQFF.

Comment on this clone: The read comes to an end 3 residues before the CDR3 does, leaving the germline J gene to fill in the end. The chain uses TRBV7-6 and TRBJ2-6; 10 nucleotides line up with TRBD1. Trimming at V came to 11 bases and at J to 0 bases, leaving 10 bases not matched to a gene. CDR3 length: 17 amino acids. Germline V gene sequence: CDR1 SGHVS, CDR2 FNYEAQ. Partial CDR3 DNA: TGTGCCGCAACGACAGGGGGCACTTCCTCTGGGGCCAACGTC. Its translation is CAATTGGTSSGANV. The entire CDR3 reads CAATTGGTSSGANVLTF. The whole variable domain, remainder taken from reference TRBV7-6 and TRBJ2-6, is GAGVSQSPRYKVTKRGQDVALRCDPISGHVSLYWYRQALGQGPEFLTYFNYEAQQDKSGLPNDRFSAERPEGSISTLTIQRTEQRDSAMYRCAATTGGTSSGANVLTFGAGSRLTVL.

To note about this clone: The read finishes 3 residues shy of the CDR3 end, and the germline J gene is used to complete it. J is TRBJ2-2 and V is TRBV20-1, with TRBD2 identical over 9 bases. Germline-derived CDR1 and CDR2 are DFQATT and SNEGSKA (reference sequence). J lost 3 bases, V lost 6 bases, and 11 bases had no gene match. This CDR3 is built from 16 residues. The CDR3 loop is CSAPPAGGVDTGELFF. The sequenced CDR3 bases are TGCAGTGCCCCCCCTGCGGGGGGGGTCGACACCGGGGAG.

A word on this clone: From the germline J gene comes the end of the CDR3, since the read stops 3 residues before it. J is TRBJ2-2 and V is TRBV2, with D possibly being TRBD2 (6 bases). The V end lost 3 bases, the J end lost 5 bases, and 10 bases lay between the germline ends. CDR3 size: 14 residues. Germline assignment: CDR1 SNHLY and CDR2 FYNNEI. CDR3 residues: CASSEGTGTGELFF. CDR3 DNA, as far as it was read: TGTGCCAGCAGTGAGGGGACTGGGACCGGGGAG.

According to its frequency, this clone is medium-sized. The read gets to within 3 residues of the CDR3 end, and the germline J gene fills in the rest. The V and J genes are TRBV19 and TRBJ1-1; 8 positions agree with TRBD1. Trimming took 7 bases from V and 4 from J; bases not matched to a gene: 8. Germline CDR1 reads LNHDA; CDR2 reads SQIVND (reference sequence). The CDR3 extends over 14 amino acids. CDR3 DNA (partial): TGTGCCAGTACCTGGACAGGGAGGGGCACTGAA. It codes for CASTWTGRGTE. The CDR3 as a whole reads CASTWTGRGTEAFF.